The 20 T cell receptor beta chains below were found in one sample sequenced in a study of shared clonotypes between healthy human individuals. Data came from immunoSEQ multiplex PCR; TCRdb stores just in-frame clones and leaves some out. The sample lists around 95,000 clones, around half occurring once. Sequencing input: PBMCs. These receptors originate from a woman in her thirties or forties in good health. Some clones in this sample may be carry-over from other donors' samples.

This clone was observed once. The chain has TRBV7-3 and TRBJ2-1; 11 nucleotides line up with TRBD2. CDR1 and CDR2 from the germline V gene are SGHTA and FQGTGA. The trim removed 5 bases at V and 5 bases at J, leaving 5 bases unmatched. This CDR3 region has 15 residues. The chain's CDR3 is CASSLSGRENNEQFF. The CDR3 DNA is TGTGCCAGCAGCCTTAGCGGGAGGGAAAACAATGAGCAGTTCTTC.

The V and J genes are TRBV6-1 and TRBJ1-6; TRBD1 might be the D (6 bases). The CDR3 spans 15 residues. Germline CDR1 and CDR2: MNHNS and SASEGT. V was trimmed by 3 bases and J by 6 bases, leaving 12 bases between them. DNA for the CDR3: TGTGCCAGCAGTGATGAGGACAGTGGTAATTCACCCCTCCACTTT. Its protein is CASSDEDSGNSPLHF.

This clone was recorded at least ten times. The chain has TRBV18 and TRBJ1-1; D uncertain. The CDR3 extends over 12 amino acids. CDR1 KGHSH and CDR2 LQKENI come from the germline V gene. Trimming removed 4 bases from V and 6 bases from J, with 9 bases in between. The chain's CDR3 is CASSQQSPEAFF. In DNA form, the CDR3 reads TGTGCCAGCTCACAACAGAGCCCTGAAGCTTTCTTT.

The gene calls are TRBV2 and TRBJ1-1; the D gene is possibly TRBD1 (6 bases). With 2 bases removed from V and 4 bases from J, the gap between germline ends came to 11 bases. The germline V gene has CDR1 SNHLY and CDR2 FYNNEI. This CDR3 is built from 14 residues. CDR3 sequence (DNA): TGTGCCAGCAGTGAAAATTCAGGGGTCACTGAAGCTTTCTTT. Its protein product is CASSENSGVTEAFF.

The rearrangement links TRBV7-9 to TRBJ2-5, with unresolved D. The germline V gene encodes CDR1 SEHNR and CDR2 FQNEAQ (reference sequence). The CDR3 has 12 amino acids. The V gene lost 5 bases and the J gene lost 0 bases, with 4 bases spanning the gap. The CDR3 region is CASSRYQETQYF. The CDR3, as DNA: TGTGCCAGCAGCCGGTACCAAGAGACCCAGTACTTC.

The sample holds many counts of this clone. The chain links TRBV30 to TRBJ2-5; unclear D gene. V was pared by 2 bases and J by 2 bases, with 3 bases between. Looked up from germline, CDR1 is GTSNPN and CDR2 is SVGIG (reference sequence). The length of the CDR3 is 11 residues. CDR3: CAWSRQETQYF. The CDR3 nucleotides are TGTGCCTGGAGTCGACAAGAGACCCAGTACTTC. Drawing the rest from reference TRBV30 and TRBJ2-5, the complete variable domain is SQTIHQWPATLVQPVGSPLSLECTVEGTSNPNLYWYRQAAGRGLQLLFYSVGIGQISSEVPQNLSASRPQDRQFILSSKKLLLSDSGFYLCAWSRQETQYFGPGTRLLVL.

The chain carries TRBV9 and TRBJ2-7, with 8 positions matching TRBD2. V was pared by 0 bases and J by 0 bases, with 2 bases of the junction left unmatched. Germline CDR1 SGDLS, CDR2 YYNGEE. This CDR3 spans 15 amino acids. CDR3 in amino acids: CASSVGLAGSYEQYF. Written as DNA, the CDR3 is TGTGCCAGCAGCGTAGGGCTAGCGGGCTCCTACGAGCAGTACTTC.

In this sample, this clone turned up many times. The chain uses TRBV7-9 and TRBJ2-7, with TRBD2 matching over 12 bases. Germline V gene sequence: CDR1 SEHNR, CDR2 FQNEAQ (reference sequence). The CDR3 is made up of 13 amino acids. V shed 5 bases, J shed 6 bases, and the junction held 2 bases outside the gene matches. CDR3: CASSELAGGEQYF. The DNA for the CDR3 is TGTGCCAGCAGCGAACTAGCGGGAGGCGAGCAGTACTTC.

This chain links TRBV13 with TRBJ1-2; possibly TRBD1 for D (6 bases). This CDR3 is 17 amino acids long. Looked up from germline, CDR1 is PRHDT and CDR2 is FYEKMQ (reference sequence). V was clipped by 3 bases and J by 2 bases, with 19 bases between them. As DNA, the CDR3 is TGTGCCAGCAGCTTGTGGGGTGGGACAACAAACAACTATGGCTACACCTTC. Its protein is CASSLWGGTTNNYGYTF. Looking up the rest from reference TRBV13 and TRBJ1-2 gives the full variable domain: AAGVIQSPRHLIKEKRETATLKCYPIPRHDTVYWYQQGPGQDPQFLISFYEKMQSDKGSIPDRFSAQQFSDYHSELNMSSLELGDSALYFCASSLWGGTTNNYGYTFGSGTRLTVV.

This clone was observed a few times. The V and J genes are TRBV5-1 and TRBJ2-1; 8 positions match TRBD1. Trimming at V came to 0 bases and at J to 8 bases, leaving 4 bases not matched to a gene. Looked up from germline, CDR1 is SGHRS and CDR2 is YFSETQ. The CDR3 extends over 14 amino acids. CDR3 loop: CASSLGTGSYEQFF. In DNA form, the CDR3 reads TGCGCCAGCAGCTTGGGGACAGGGAGCTATGAGCAGTTCTTC.

This clone appeared once. The rearrangement uses TRBV7-9 and TRBJ2-7; D call uncertain. CDR3 length: 11 amino acids. Trimming took 2 bases from V and 9 from J, leaving 8 bases between them. Germline lookup yields CDR1 SEHNR and CDR2 FQNEAQ (reference sequence). The CDR3 is CASSLMGGQYF. CDR3 nucleotides: TGTGCCAGCAGCTTAATGGGCGGGCAGTACTTC.

The chain joins TRBV28 to TRBJ1-4; a possible D gene is TRBD1 (6 bases). V was pared by 2 bases and J by 14 bases, with 18 bases between. CDR3 length: 14 residues. CDR1 and CDR2 from the germline V gene are MDHEN and SYDVKM. DNA of the CDR3: TGTGCCAGCAGTTTAGGGCAGGATCCGAGGGGGCTGTTTTTT. Translated, it gives CASSLGQDPRGLFF.

The CDR3: CASSDSPGVSGELFF. CDR3 bases: TGTGCCAGCAGTGACTCTCCAGGGGTCAGCGGGGAGCTGTTTTTT. The gene calls are TRBV6-4 and TRBJ2-2, with D tentatively TRBD1 (6 bases). V lost 0 bases, J lost 7 bases, and 12 bases lay in between. Germline CDR1 MRHNA, CDR2 SNTAGT. This CDR3 spans 15 amino acids.

In nucleotides, the CDR3 is TGCGCCAGCAGCTTGCAAGGGGAGTCGGCTTTCTTT. Translating it yields CASSLQGESAFF. The chain employs TRBV5-1 and TRBJ1-1; the D gene is possibly TRBD1 (5 bases). The CDR3 runs 12 residues. V was clipped by 1 base and J by 11 bases, with 12 bases between them. Germline CDR1 SGHRS, CDR2 YFSETQ.

V gene TRBV30 combines with J gene TRBJ2-2; no firm D call. CDR3 length: 13 amino acids. The V end was cut by 4 bases, the J end by 3 bases, with 9 bases between. The V gene's germline CDR1 is GTSNPN and CDR2 SVGIG (reference sequence). The CDR3, as DNA: TGTGCCTGGACCCGGATCGACACCGGGGAGCTGTTTTTT. It is translated as CAWTRIDTGELFF.

This clone has at least ten counts. The gene calls are TRBV7-6 and TRBJ2-7; no firm D call. Germline V lookup: CDR1 SGHVS, CDR2 FNYEAQ. The V end was cut by 5 bases, the J end by 0 bases, with 8 bases between. The CDR3 loop spans 13 amino acids. CDR3 sequence: CASSPPLSYEQYF. The CDR3 DNA follows: TGTGCCAGCAGCCCCCCCCTCTCCTACGAGCAGTACTTC.

The chain couples TRBV19 to TRBJ1-1; D is undetermined. The germline gives CDR1 LNHDA, CDR2 SQIVND (reference sequence). There are 11 residues in the CDR3. V was clipped by 3 bases and J by 7 bases, with 6 bases between them. The CDR3 DNA reads TGTGCCAGTAGTATCTGGGATGAAGCTTTCTTT. Protein product: CASSIWDEAFF.

This clone has a single count. This chain joins TRBV6-6 and TRBJ2-2; 9 bases align to TRBD2. The CDR3 loop spans 16 amino acids. Losses at the gene ends were 8 bases for V and 4 bases for J; bases not matched to a gene: 11. Germline values: CDR1 MNHNY, CDR2 SVGAGI (reference sequence). The CDR3 DNA is TGTGCCAGCCGATCATTGCGGGAGGGAATCACCGGGGAGCTGTTTTTT. Translation gives CASRSLREGITGELFF.

This clone was counted between two and nine times. This chain uses TRBV9 with TRBJ2-7, with 8 nucleotides matching TRBD1. The CDR3 contains 14 residues. The germline V gene has CDR1 SGDLS and CDR2 YYNGEE. V shed 3 bases, J shed 2 bases, and the junction held 4 bases outside the gene matches. The CDR3 sequence is CASSETGAPYEQYF. As DNA, the CDR3 is TGTGCCAGCAGCGAGACAGGGGCGCCCTACGAGCAGTACTTC.

V and J are TRBV6-1 and TRBJ2-1; D possibly matches TRBD1 or TRBD2 (6 bases each). This CDR3 has 11 residues. Trimming removed 8 bases from V and 12 bases from J, with 14 bases in between. CDR1 and CDR2 (germline): MNHNS, SASEGT. The CDR3 protein is CASRRGAGQFF. The CDR3 DNA reads as TGTGCCAGCCGAAGGGGGGCCGGGCAGTTCTTC.